The next 27 T cell receptor beta chains were all read from a single sample in a study of immune evolution from preneoplasia to lung adenocarcinoma. The repertoire was sequenced with immunoSEQ multiplex PCR; TCRdb's copy has only in-frame clones and lacks some. The sample has about 5,000 clones, 70% to 90% seen once. The sample taken for sequencing was FFPE minimally invasive lung adenocarcinoma tissue. The receptors were sampled from a person aged 60 to 80 with lung adenocarcinoma.

The chain has TRBV10-3 and TRBJ1-2; 9 positions agree with TRBD1. Germline values: CDR1 ENHRY, CDR2 SYGVKD. The CDR3 length is 13 residues. The trim removed 7 bases at V and 7 bases at J, leaving 7 bases unmatched. The DNA for the CDR3 is TGTGCCATCACCCGGGACAGGGAATCTGGCTACACCTTC. Translation gives CAITRDRESGYTF.

V usage is TRBV10-3 and J usage is TRBJ1-2; no clear D gene. CDR1 ENHRY and CDR2 SYGVKD come from the germline V gene. CDR3 length: 13 residues. The V gene lost 2 bases and the J gene lost 7 bases, with 11 bases spanning the gap. The CDR3 sequence is CAISEVQLGGYTF. The DNA for the CDR3 is TGTGCCATCAGTGAGGTACAACTAGGTGGCTACACCTTC.

This sequence joins TRBV19 and TRBJ2-3, with D uncertain. V gave up 5 bases and J gave up 2 bases, with 5 bases separating them. There are 12 residues in the CDR3. The V gene's germline CDR1 is LNHDA and CDR2 SQIVND (reference sequence). The CDR3 spells CASSLSTDTQYF. For the CDR3, the DNA is TGTGCCAGTAGTCTCTCCACAGATACGCAGTATTTT.

This clone has only a few counts. The V and J genes are TRBV6-4 and TRBJ2-2; TRBD2 agrees at 7 bases. Losses at the gene ends were 2 bases for V and 0 bases for J; bases not matched to a gene: 0. The CDR3 runs to 15 residues. CDR1 is MRHNA and CDR2 is SNTAGT in the germline V gene. The CDR3 is CASSDGGANTGELFF. The CDR3 nucleotides read TGTGCCAGCAGTGACGGGGGGGCGAACACCGGGGAGCTGTTTTTT.

The chain has TRBV7-9 and TRBJ2-1, with TRBD1 identical over 7 bases. The CDR3 has 15 residues. V was pared by 5 bases and J by 0 bases, with 4 bases of the junction left unmatched. The germline V gene has CDR1 SEHNR and CDR2 FQNEAQ (reference sequence). The CDR3 region has the DNA TGTGCCAGCAGCCTGGGACAGCGCTCCTACAATGAGCAGTTCTTC. Its protein product is CASSLGQRSYNEQFF.

J is TRBJ2-1 and V is TRBV30; maybe TRBD1 (7 bases). Germline CDR1 GTSNPN, CDR2 SVGIG (reference sequence). Trimming cost V 5 bases and J 8 bases, with 13 bases left between them. The CDR3 is made up of 12 amino acids. This CDR3 is CAWGIRGDEQFF. The CDR3 DNA is TGTGCCTGGGGCATCAGGGGGGATGAGCAGTTCTTC.

The V and J genes are TRBV6-1 and TRBJ2-7, with a possible D match to TRBD2 (6 bases). The CDR3 sequence is 12 residues long. Germline V gene sequence: CDR1 MNHNS, CDR2 SASEGT. The ends were cut back, 6 bases at V and 4 bases at J, with 10 bases in the middle. CDR3 coding DNA: TGTGCCAGCAGGGACTACCAATACGAGCAGTACTTC. Protein: CASRDYQYEQYF.

The chain links TRBV6-6 to TRBJ2-7, with a tentative D call TRBD2 (5 bases). This CDR3 has 12 amino acids. Between the trimmed V and J ends, which lost 5 bases and 7 bases, there was a span of 12 bases. Germline CDR1 is MNHNY and CDR2 is SVGAGI (reference sequence). The CDR3 region has the DNA TGTGCCAGCAGTACCCCTTCGGGGGAGCAGTACTTC. Translating gives CASSTPSGEQYF.

The count of this clone is one. V usage is TRBV29-1 and J usage is TRBJ2-5; 8 nucleotides match TRBD1. V was clipped by 7 bases and J by 5 bases; unmatched bases: 9. The germline V gene has CDR1 SQVTM and CDR2 ANQGSEA. The CDR3 consists of 13 residues. The CDR3 DNA reads as TGCAGCGAGTCGGACAGGGCGGGGGAGACCCAGTACTTC. It specifies CSESDRAGETQYF.

The chain recombines TRBV30 with TRBJ2-3; 7 nucleotides align to TRBD2. The CDR3 sequence is 15 residues long. Per germline, CDR1 GTSNPN and CDR2 SVGIG (reference sequence). The ends lost 2 bases at V and 2 bases at J; junction bases unmatched: 7. CDR3 sequence reads: CAWSLAGRDTDTQYF. For the CDR3, the DNA is TGTGCCTGGAGTCTTGCGGGGAGGGACACAGATACGCAGTATTTT.

The chain joins TRBV18 to TRBJ2-2; weak D call: TRBD2 (5 bases). This CDR3 spans 14 amino acids. The germline CDR1 and CDR2 sequences are KGHSH and LQKENI. Deletions cut 0 bases from V and 7 bases from J, with 9 bases between. The CDR3 region is CASSPPASSGELFF. In DNA, the CDR3 is TGTGCCAGCTCACCACCGGCTAGCAGCGGGGAGCTGTTTTTT.

The gene calls are TRBV4-2 and TRBJ2-7; 9 positions match TRBD2. This CDR3 is built from 20 residues. The J segment lost 0 bases and the V segment lost 0 bases, leaving 15 bases of the junction unmatched. CDR1 and CDR2 (germline): LGHNA, YNFKEQ. CDR3 DNA sequence: TGTGCCAGCAGCCAAGAGTCGTGGGCGGGAGGGTCAACGAGCTCCTACGAGCAGTACTTC. Amino acids: CASSQESWAGGSTSSYEQYF.

This chain joins TRBV15 and TRBJ1-1; the D is unclear. The CDR3 totals 14 residues. V lost 5 bases to trimming and J lost 1 base, with 11 bases between them. In germline, CDR1 is LNHNV, CDR2 YYDKDF (reference sequence). The CDR3 here is CATSALRSNTEAFF. The CDR3 region has the DNA TGTGCCACCAGCGCCTTAAGGTCGAACACTGAAGCTTTCTTT.

The chain combines TRBV18 with TRBJ1-1; 7 bases line up with TRBD1. This CDR3 region has 14 residues. Per the germline V gene, CDR1 is KGHSH and CDR2 is LQKENI. After removal of 4 bases from V and 0 bases from J, the junction contained 2 bases not matched to a gene. The CDR3 spells CASSLGTVNTEAFF. Here the CDR3 DNA reads TGTGCCAGCTCACTAGGGACAGTGAACACTGAAGCTTTCTTT.

J is TRBJ2-7 and V is TRBV9, with a tentative D call TRBD1 (6 bases). Trimming pared 4 bases from V and 5 bases from J, leaving 19 bases between. The CDR3 has 15 amino acids. Germline V gives CDR1 SGDLS, CDR2 YYNGEE. The DNA for the CDR3 is TGTGCCAGCAGCCCGTTGAGTTTAGGGGGACACGAGCAGTACTTC. Translating gives CASSPLSLGGHEQYF.

V is TRBV27 and J is TRBJ2-7, with D tentatively TRBD1 (6 bases). The CDR3 extends over 15 amino acids. CDR1 and CDR2 (germline): MNHEY, SMNVEV (reference sequence). The V and J ends lost 6 bases and 5 bases respectively, with 20 bases between them. This chain's CDR3 is CASSRAGVVINEQYF. CDR3 bases: TGTGCCAGCAGCCGGGCAGGGGTAGTCATCAACGAGCAGTACTTC.

V gene TRBV21-1 combines with J gene TRBJ1-5; the table gives TRBD1 as D, unverified against the DNA. TRBV21-1 is deemed a pseudogene. The CDR3 is made up of 18 amino acids. CDR3 sequence (DNA): TGTGCCAGCAGCACGCGATCGACAGGGCTCTTCGGTAATCAGCCCCAGCATTTT. Protein: CASSTRSTGLFGNQPQHF.

In its sample, this clone is large. The J gene is TRBJ2-7, the V gene TRBV28, with TRBD1 matching 12 bases. CDR3 length equals 14 residues. Germline assignment: CDR1 MDHEN and CDR2 SYDVKM. The J segment lost 2 bases and the V segment lost 6 bases, leaving 2 bases of the junction unmatched. The chain's CDR3 is CASRGDRGPYEQYF. The DNA of the CDR3 is TGTGCCAGCAGGGGGGACAGGGGGCCCTACGAGCAGTACTTC. Filled out from reference TRBV28 and TRBJ2-7, the complete variable domain reads DVKVTQSSRYLVKRTGEKVFLECVQDMDHENMFWYRQDPGLGLRLIYFSYDVKMKEKGDIPEGYSVSREKKERFSLILESASTNQTSMYLCASRGDRGPYEQYFGPGTRLTVT.

J is TRBJ2-1 and V is TRBV6-5; D unresolved. This CDR3 has 12 amino acids. Germline values: CDR1 MNHEY, CDR2 SVGAGI. Trimming stripped 7 bases from V and 5 bases from J, with 9 bases between. The CDR3 DNA follows: TGTGCCAGCACAAACAGAAACAATGAGCAGTTCTTC. Its translation is CASTNRNNEQFF.

The V call is TRBV14, the J call TRBJ1-5; 7 nucleotides match TRBD1. This CDR3 spans 15 amino acids. From germline, CDR1 is SGHDN and CDR2 FVKESK. J was trimmed by 2 bases and V by 1 base; bases with no gene match: 2. The CDR3 here is CASSQGQGGNQPQHF. The CDR3 coding sequence is TGTGCCAGCAGCCAAGGACAGGGAGGCAATCAGCCCCAGCATTTT.

The chain joins TRBV9 to TRBJ2-3, with 7 bases lining up with TRBD2. Trimming cost V 4 bases and J 2 bases; bases outside gene matches: 10. This CDR3 contains 16 residues. The germline gives CDR1 SGDLS, CDR2 YYNGEE. This CDR3 reads CASSREGRRTTDTQYF. The CDR3 DNA is TGTGCCAGCAGCAGGGAGGGGCGAAGAACCACAGATACGCAGTATTTT.

This chain uses TRBV20-1 with TRBJ2-4, with no clear D. CDR3 size: 10 residues. Germline V gives CDR1 DFQATT, CDR2 SNEGSKA (reference sequence). V shed 6 bases and J shed 8 bases, with 8 bases lying between them. The CDR3: CSAARDIQYF. As DNA, the CDR3 is TGCAGTGCCGCTAGGGACATTCAGTACTTC.

V and J are TRBV28 and TRBJ2-2, with 8 bases lining up with TRBD2. There are 15 residues in the CDR3. After removal of 4 bases from V and 7 bases from J, the junction contained 8 bases not matched to a gene. CDR1 MDHEN and CDR2 SYDVKM come from the germline V gene. In DNA form, the CDR3 reads TGTGCCAGCAGTTGGAGGGGTAGCGGGGACGGGGAGCTGTTTTTT. It encodes CASSWRGSGDGELFF.

The chain joins TRBV28 to TRBJ1-3; 9 nucleotides align to TRBD1. Germline CDR1 and CDR2: MDHEN and SYDVKM. J lost 2 bases, V lost 6 bases, and 5 bases had no gene match. The CDR3 contains 15 residues. The CDR3 protein is CASRNRDRAGNTIYF. CDR3 DNA sequence: TGTGCCAGCAGAAACCGGGACAGGGCTGGAAACACCATATATTTT.

The V call is TRBV19, the J call TRBJ2-7, with TRBD1 matching 12 bases. Losses at the gene ends were 6 bases for V and 4 bases for J; bases not matched to a gene: 7. There are 15 residues in the CDR3. Per germline, CDR1 LNHDA and CDR2 SQIVND (reference sequence). The CDR3 loop reads CASRPGTGGLYEQYF. CDR3 bases: TGTGCCAGTAGACCCGGGACAGGGGGCTTATACGAGCAGTACTTC.

J is TRBJ1-4 and V is TRBV7-2, with 8 bases fitting TRBD1. The CDR3 length is 12 residues. The germline gives CDR1 SGHTA, CDR2 FQGNSA. V lost 5 bases, J lost 10 bases, and 3 bases stayed unmatched. The CDR3 loop reads CASSEQGGKLFF. CDR3 DNA sequence: TGTGCCAGCAGCGAACAGGGGGGAAAACTGTTTTTT.

V gene TRBV9 combines with J gene TRBJ1-1; D might be TRBD1 (5 bases). The V end lost 0 bases, the J end lost 4 bases, and 13 bases lay between the germline ends. Germline values: CDR1 SGDLS, CDR2 YYNGEE. The length of the CDR3 is 15 residues. CDR3 protein: CASSVAPGGITEAFF. The CDR3 coding sequence is TGTGCCAGCAGCGTAGCCCCGGGGGGTATCACTGAAGCTTTCTTT.